The 18 T cell receptor beta chains given below trace back to one sample, sequenced in a study of blood T cell repertoires in COVID-19. The data were produced by immunoSEQ multiplex PCR, yet TCRdb's version contains in-frame clones alone and is incomplete. Here the sample spans fewer than 350,000 clones, around nine tenths being singletons. Input material: peripheral blood. Receptors originate from a woman aged 25 to 39 with COVID-19, enrolled during active disease.

The V call is TRBV5-6, the J call TRBJ2-5, with 7 bases that match TRBD1. This CDR3 has 13 residues. From germline, CDR1 is SGHDT and CDR2 YYEEEE. After removal of 4 bases from V and 6 bases from J, the junction contained 6 bases not matched to a gene. CDR3 sequence: CASSSDRAQTQYF. The CDR3 nucleotides read TGTGCCAGCAGCAGCGACAGGGCGCAGACCCAGTACTTC.

The gene calls are TRBV6-6 and TRBJ2-3; D ambiguous. Germline assignment: CDR1 MNHNY and CDR2 SVGAGI (reference sequence). The CDR3 loop spans 13 amino acids. Trimming cost V 7 bases and J 10 bases, with 18 bases left between them. Here the CDR3 reads CASTPQQSTAQYF. CDR3 nucleotide sequence: TGTGCCAGCACCCCACAACAAAGTACAGCGCAGTATTTT.

A few counts support this clone. The chain has TRBV10-2 and TRBJ2-7; TRBD1 matches 11 bases. J gave up 4 bases and V 6 bases, and 5 bases lay outside the gene matches. The germline V gene encodes CDR1 WSHSY and CDR2 SAAADI. This CDR3 contains 14 residues. CDR3 nucleotides: TGCGCCAGCAGCTCGGACAGGGGGCAATACGAGCAGTACTTC. Its protein is CASSSDRGQYEQYF.

A note on this clone: Other DNA sequences in the same sample also yield this CDR3. This chain joins TRBV5-1 and TRBJ2-5; tentatively, D is TRBD2 (5 bases). The CDR3 has 12 amino acids. Trimming left V 5 bases short and J 2 bases short, with 7 bases between. CDR1 is SGHRS and CDR2 is YFSETQ in the germline V gene. The CDR3 spells CASRSGQETQYF. The CDR3 DNA reads as TGCGCCAGCAGATCGGGACAAGAGACCCAGTACTTC. The full variable domain, rest sourced from reference TRBV5-1 and TRBJ2-5, is KAGVTQTPRYLIKTRGQQVTLSCSPISGHRSVSWYQQTPGQGLQFLFEYFSETQRNKGNFPGRFSGRQFSNSRSEMNVSTLELGDSALYLCASRSGQETQYFGPGTRLLVL.

V is TRBV4-1 and J is TRBJ2-7; D might be TRBD1 (6 bases). Trimming took off 3 bases at V and 3 bases at J, with 18 bases between the two ends. The germline CDR1 and CDR2 sequences are MGHRA and YSYEKL. The CDR3 contains 16 residues. CDR3 loop: CASSHLFGTPGYEQYF. The DNA for the CDR3 is TGCGCCAGCAGCCATCTTTTCGGGACACCAGGCTACGAGCAGTACTTC.

J is TRBJ1-5 and V is TRBV18; TRBD1 agrees at 8 bases. The ends lost 3 bases at V and 5 bases at J; junction bases unmatched: 6. This CDR3 has 15 residues. The germline gives CDR1 KGHSH, CDR2 LQKENI. The CDR3 spells CASSPGGQGDQPQHF. The CDR3 DNA reads as TGTGCCAGCTCACCGGGAGGACAGGGTGATCAGCCCCAGCATTTT. The whole variable domain, remainder taken from reference TRBV18 and TRBJ1-5, is NAGVMQNPRHLVRRRGQEARLRCSPMKGHSHVYWYRQLPEEGLKFMVYLQKENIIDESGMPKERFSAEFPKEGPSILRIQQVVRGDSAAYFCASSPGGQGDQPQHFGDGTRLSIL.

V usage is TRBV10-1 and J usage is TRBJ1-2; 8 bases are shared with TRBD1. V lost 2 bases, J lost 3 bases, and 8 bases stayed unmatched. The CDR3 consists of 16 residues. Germline values: CDR1 WNHNN, CDR2 SYGVQD (reference sequence). Here the CDR3 reads CASSEDRGEDDYGYTF. DNA of the CDR3: TGCGCCAGCAGTGAGGACAGGGGTGAAGATGACTATGGCTACACCTTC.

This clone has a handful of counts. The chain employs TRBV5-1 and TRBJ1-1, with D possibly being TRBD1 (6 bases). Germline V gene sequence: CDR1 SGHRS, CDR2 YFSETQ. Trimming took 1 base from V and 5 from J, leaving 12 bases between them. The CDR3 totals 14 residues. CDR3 in amino acids: CASSLMGAETEAFF. The CDR3 nucleotides read TGCGCCAGCAGCTTGATGGGGGCGGAGACTGAAGCTTTCTTT.

V and J are TRBV25-1 and TRBJ2-3; TRBD1 aligns across 11 bases. The germline gives CDR1 MGHDK, CDR2 SYGVNS. This CDR3 has 17 amino acids. The J segment lost 3 bases and the V segment lost 1 base, leaving 6 bases of the junction unmatched. DNA for the CDR3: TGTGCCAGCAGTGAATCCCGGACAGGGGGCCGGACAGATACGCAGTATTTT. Amino acid sequence: CASSESRTGGRTDTQYF.

The chain joins TRBV10-1 to TRBJ2-7; D may be TRBD2 (6 bases). The CDR3 is made up of 14 amino acids. Germline CDR1 is WNHNN and CDR2 is SYGVQD (reference sequence). Trimming shortened V by 6 bases and J by 4 bases, and 16 bases separated the two germline ends. CDR3: CASSPAGERYEQYF. The DNA for the CDR3 is TGCGCCAGCAGCCCAGCGGGTGAACGGTACGAGCAGTACTTC.

This clone was seen once. The chain carries TRBV10-3 and TRBJ1-5, with unresolved D. The CDR3 has 13 residues. CDR1 and CDR2 from the germline V gene are ENHRY and SYGVKD. Trimming cost V 4 bases and J 7 bases, with 11 bases left between them. The CDR3 sequence is CAISAAVEQPQHF. The CDR3 DNA sequence: TGTGCCATCAGTGCCGCCGTGGAGCAGCCCCAGCATTTT.

This chain connects TRBV19 to TRBJ2-3; TRBD1 matches at 7 bases. V shed 1 base, J shed 6 bases, and the junction held 1 base outside the gene matches. CDR1 is LNHDA and CDR2 is SQIVND in the germline V gene (reference sequence). CDR3 length: 13 residues. CDR3 protein: CASSIGGQDTQYF. DNA of the CDR3: TGTGCCAGTAGTATAGGGGGACAGGATACGCAGTATTTT.

This clone came up once. This chain connects TRBV24-1 to TRBJ2-7; D gene ambiguous. V was pared by 3 bases and J by 4 bases, with 9 bases between. CDR1 KGHDR and CDR2 SFDVKD come from the germline V gene. CDR3 length equals 13 residues. The CDR3 DNA reads TGTGCCACCAGTGATCGGGTTACTTACGAGCAGTACTTC. Translation: CATSDRVTYEQYF.

This chain connects TRBV4-3 to TRBJ1-5, with 8 nucleotides matching TRBD1. V was pared by 0 bases and J by 6 bases, with 10 bases of the junction left unmatched. CDR3 size: 17 residues. Germline assignment: CDR1 LGHNA and CDR2 YSLEER. The CDR3 nucleotides are TGCGCCAGCAGCCAAGATACCGGACAGGGTTATGTTCAGCCCCAGCATTTT. It is translated as CASSQDTGQGYVQPQHF.

The chain joins TRBV4-1 to TRBJ1-1; 10 bases map to TRBD1. V shed 4 bases and J 4 bases; nucleotides not matched to a gene: 3. Germline V gene data show CDR1 as MGHRA and CDR2 as YSYEKL. The CDR3 is 14 amino acids. CDR3 region: CASSPGQGSTEAFF. The CDR3 DNA sequence: TGCGCCAGCAGCCCGGGACAGGGGAGCACTGAAGCTTTCTTT.

This clone has just one count. CDR3 loop: CASSQHGPRGIFLAFF. The CDR3 coding sequence is TGCGCCAGCAGCCAACACGGCCCCAGGGGGATTTTTTTAGCTTTCTTT. This rearrangement joins TRBV4-1 to TRBJ1-1; TRBD1 matches 7 bases. CDR1 MGHRA and CDR2 YSYEKL come from the germline V gene. CDR3 length: 16 residues. Trimming removed 2 bases from V and 10 bases from J; junction bases left unmatched: 16.

V and J are TRBV7-9 and TRBJ1-2; D is ambiguous. Deletions cut 1 base from V and 3 bases from J, with 3 bases between. Germline CDR1 reads SEHNR; CDR2 reads FQNEAQ (reference sequence). The CDR3 contains 12 residues. CDR3 protein: CASSLVDYGYTF. CDR3 DNA: TGTGCCAGCAGCTTAGTCGACTATGGCTACACCTTC.

The CDR3 DNA sequence: TGTGCCAGCATAAAGCGGGAGGAGACAGGCGAGCAGTTCTTC. It translates to CASIKREETGEQFF. This sequence joins TRBV2 and TRBJ2-1, with 9 bases identical to TRBD2. V lost 7 bases, J lost 10 bases, and 11 bases stayed unmatched. CDR1 and CDR2 from the germline V gene are SNHLY and FYNNEI. This CDR3 region has 14 residues.